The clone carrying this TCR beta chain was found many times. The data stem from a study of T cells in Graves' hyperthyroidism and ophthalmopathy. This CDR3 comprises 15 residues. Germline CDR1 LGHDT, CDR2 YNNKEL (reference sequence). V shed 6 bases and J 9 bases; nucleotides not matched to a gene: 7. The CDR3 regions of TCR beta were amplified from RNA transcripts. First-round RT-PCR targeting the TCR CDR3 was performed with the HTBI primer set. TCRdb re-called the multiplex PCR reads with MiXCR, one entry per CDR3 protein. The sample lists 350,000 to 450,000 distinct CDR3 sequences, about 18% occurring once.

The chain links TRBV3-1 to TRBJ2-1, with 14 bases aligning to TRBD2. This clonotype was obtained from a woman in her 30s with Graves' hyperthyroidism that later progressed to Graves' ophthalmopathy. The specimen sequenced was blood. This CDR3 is CASSLTSGRAVEQFF. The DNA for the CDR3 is TGTGCCAGCAGTCTGACTAGCGGGAGGGCCGTTGAGCAGTTCTTC.